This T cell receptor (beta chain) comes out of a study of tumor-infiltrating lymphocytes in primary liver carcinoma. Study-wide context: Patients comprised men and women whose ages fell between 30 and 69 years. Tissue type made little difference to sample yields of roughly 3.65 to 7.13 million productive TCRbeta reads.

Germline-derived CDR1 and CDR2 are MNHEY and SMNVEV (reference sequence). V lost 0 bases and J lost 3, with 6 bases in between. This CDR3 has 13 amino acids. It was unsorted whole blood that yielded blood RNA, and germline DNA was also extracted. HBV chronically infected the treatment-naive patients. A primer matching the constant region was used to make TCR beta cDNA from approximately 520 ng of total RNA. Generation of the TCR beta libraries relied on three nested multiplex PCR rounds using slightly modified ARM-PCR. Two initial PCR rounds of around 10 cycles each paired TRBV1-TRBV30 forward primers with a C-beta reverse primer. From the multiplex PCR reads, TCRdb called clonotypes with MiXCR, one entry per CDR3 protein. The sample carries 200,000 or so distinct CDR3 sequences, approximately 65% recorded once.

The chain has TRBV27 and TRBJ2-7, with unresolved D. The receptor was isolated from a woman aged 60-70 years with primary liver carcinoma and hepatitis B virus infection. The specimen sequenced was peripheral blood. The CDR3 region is CASSLSSRYEQYF. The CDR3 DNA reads TGTGCCAGCAGTTTATCGAGCCGCTACGAGCAGTACTTC.